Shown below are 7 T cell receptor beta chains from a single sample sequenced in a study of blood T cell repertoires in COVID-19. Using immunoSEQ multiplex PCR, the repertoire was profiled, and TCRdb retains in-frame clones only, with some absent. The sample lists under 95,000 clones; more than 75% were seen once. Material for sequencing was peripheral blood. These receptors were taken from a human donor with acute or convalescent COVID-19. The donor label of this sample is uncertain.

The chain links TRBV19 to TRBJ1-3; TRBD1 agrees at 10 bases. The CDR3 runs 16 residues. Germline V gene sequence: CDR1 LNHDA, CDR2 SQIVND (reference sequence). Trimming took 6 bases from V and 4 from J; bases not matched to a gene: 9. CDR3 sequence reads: CASSPLGDRGGNTIYF. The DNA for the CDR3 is TGTGCCAGTAGCCCACTAGGGGACAGGGGAGGAAACACCATATATTTT.

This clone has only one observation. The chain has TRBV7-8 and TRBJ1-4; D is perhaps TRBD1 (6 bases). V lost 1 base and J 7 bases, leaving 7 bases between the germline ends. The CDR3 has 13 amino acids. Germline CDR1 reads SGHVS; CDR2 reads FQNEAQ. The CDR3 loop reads CASSLDRAEKLFF. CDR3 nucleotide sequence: TGTGCCAGCAGCTTAGACAGGGCTGAAAAACTGTTTTTT. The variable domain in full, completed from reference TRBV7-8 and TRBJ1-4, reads GAGVSQSPRYKVAKRGQDVALRCDPISGHVSLFWYQQALGQGPEFLTYFQNEAQLDKSGLPSDRFFAERPEGSVSTLKIQRTQQEDSAVYLCASSLDRAEKLFFGSGTQLSVL.

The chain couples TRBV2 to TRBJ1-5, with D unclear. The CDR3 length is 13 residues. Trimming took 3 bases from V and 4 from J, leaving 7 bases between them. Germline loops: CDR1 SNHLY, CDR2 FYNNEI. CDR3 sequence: CASSERQNQPQHF. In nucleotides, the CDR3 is TGTGCCAGCAGTGAGAGGCAGAATCAGCCCCAGCATTTT.

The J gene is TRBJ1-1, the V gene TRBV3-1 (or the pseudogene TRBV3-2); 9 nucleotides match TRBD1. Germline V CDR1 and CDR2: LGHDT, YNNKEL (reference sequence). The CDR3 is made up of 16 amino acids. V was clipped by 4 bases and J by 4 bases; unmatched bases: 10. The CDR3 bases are TGTGCCAGCAGCCCAAGTCTTGGACAGGGGAGCACTGAAGCTTTCTTT. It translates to CASSPSLGQGSTEAFF.

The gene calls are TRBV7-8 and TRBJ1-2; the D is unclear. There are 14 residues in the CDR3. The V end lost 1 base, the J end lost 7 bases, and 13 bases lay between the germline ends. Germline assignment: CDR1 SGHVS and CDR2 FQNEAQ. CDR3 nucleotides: TGTGCCAGCAGCTTAGTACAGCTGAACAGTGGCTACACCTTC. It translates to CASSLVQLNSGYTF. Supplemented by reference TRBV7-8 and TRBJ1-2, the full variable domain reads GAGVSQSPRYKVAKRGQDVALRCDPISGHVSLFWYQQALGQGPEFLTYFQNEAQLDKSGLPSDRFFAERPEGSVSTLKIQRTQQEDSAVYLCASSLVQLNSGYTFGSGTRLTVV.

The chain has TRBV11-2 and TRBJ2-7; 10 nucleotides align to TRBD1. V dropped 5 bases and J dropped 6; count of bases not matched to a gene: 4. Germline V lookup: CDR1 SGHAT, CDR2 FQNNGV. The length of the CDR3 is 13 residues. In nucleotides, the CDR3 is TGTGCCAGCAGCAGGGACAGGGGAAGCGAGCAGTACTTC. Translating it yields CASSRDRGSEQYF.

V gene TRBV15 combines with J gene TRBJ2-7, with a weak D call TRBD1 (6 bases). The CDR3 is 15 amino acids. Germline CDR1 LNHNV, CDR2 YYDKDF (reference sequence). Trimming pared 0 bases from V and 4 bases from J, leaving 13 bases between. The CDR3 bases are TGTGCCACCAGCAGAGAAACAGGGACGTGGTACGAGCAGTACTTC. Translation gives CATSRETGTWYEQYF.